These 9 T cell receptor beta chains came from one sample sequenced in a study of Ad26.COV2.S vaccination and SARS-CoV-2 variants. Indicated treatment: around 19 received Ad26.COV2.S at low or high dose, single or two shots; about 5 received placebo; per-sample allocation not given. The samples were gathered on day 63 after the first injection of vaccine or placebo. Sequenced by immunoSEQ multiplex PCR; TCRdb stores in-frame clones only, minus some. Here the sample spans about 400,000 clones, roughly 90% being singletons. The sequencing used peripheral blood, collected in a trial of Ad26.COV2.S vaccine versus placebo. These TCRs come from a person between 18 and 59 years old who received the Ad26.COV2.S COVID-19 vaccine or a placebo.

V gene TRBV19 combines with J gene TRBJ1-1; the D gene is possibly TRBD1 (6 bases). Germline loops: CDR1 LNHDA, CDR2 SQIVND (reference sequence). Deletions cut 7 bases from V and 4 bases from J, with 22 bases between. The CDR3 totals 16 residues. DNA for the CDR3: TGTGCCAGTACCCTTCAGCCAGGGGTTAGGGGCACTGAAGCTTTCTTT. Translation gives CASTLQPGVRGTEAFF.

The chain uses TRBV7-2 and TRBJ2-7, with no clear D. The CDR3 consists of 11 residues. The V gene lost 5 bases and the J gene lost 5 bases, with 7 bases spanning the gap. Germline CDR1 is SGHTA and CDR2 is FQGNSA. CDR3 sequence reads: CASSPAHEQYF. CDR3 DNA sequence: TGTGCCAGCAGCCCGGCGCACGAGCAGTACTTC.

The rearrangement joins TRBV6-2 or TRBV6-3 to TRBJ1-1, with 7 bases identical to TRBD1. V lost 2 bases to trimming and J lost 7 bases; unmatched junction nucleotides: 13. The CDR3 extends over 16 amino acids. Germline V gives CDR1 MNHEY, CDR2 SVGEGT. This CDR3 is CASSYPFDRVRGEAFF. CDR3 in DNA: TGTGCCAGCAGTTACCCCTTTGACAGGGTCAGGGGTGAAGCTTTCTTT.

This clone was seen a single time. The chain has TRBV19 and TRBJ2-5; D may be TRBD2 (6 bases). The CDR3 contains 16 residues. The V gene's germline CDR1 is LNHDA and CDR2 SQIVND (reference sequence). V lost 3 bases, J lost 4 bases, and 18 bases lay in between. This CDR3 is CASSMAGTRRGETQYF. The CDR3 DNA sequence: TGTGCCAGTAGTATGGCGGGGACCAGGAGGGGAGAGACCCAGTACTTC.

This chain uses TRBV5-4 with TRBJ2-2; 7 nucleotides match TRBD1. V shed 2 bases and J 4 bases; nucleotides not matched to a gene: 8. The V gene's germline CDR1 is SGHNT and CDR2 YYREEE (reference sequence). CDR3 length equals 16 residues. Here the CDR3 DNA reads TGTGCCAGCAGCTTTAGCAGGGGGATTGGCACCGGGGAGCTGTTTTTT. Its protein is CASSFSRGIGTGELFF.

The J gene is TRBJ1-6, the V gene TRBV3-1 (or the pseudogene TRBV3-2); tentative D call: TRBD1 (6 bases). With 3 bases removed from V and 0 bases from J, the gap between germline ends came to 6 bases. The CDR3 totals 15 residues. Germline-derived CDR1 and CDR2 are LGHDT and YNNKEL (reference sequence). As DNA, the CDR3 is TGTGCCAGCAGCCAGGACAGCTCCTATAATTCACCCCTCCACTTT. Protein product: CASSQDSSYNSPLHF.

This chain links TRBV29-1 with TRBJ2-5; 12 bases align to TRBD1. This CDR3 comprises 14 residues. CDR1 is SQVTM, CDR2 ANQGSEA, per germline. V was clipped by 7 bases and J by 4 bases; unmatched bases: 7. CDR3 in amino acids: CSAAGTGGAETQYF. DNA for the CDR3: TGCAGCGCCGCCGGGACAGGGGGCGCAGAGACCCAGTACTTC. Variable domain in full (rest from reference TRBV29-1 and TRBJ2-5): SAVISQKPSRDICQRGTSLTIQCQVDSQVTMMFWYRQQPGQSLTLIATANQGSEATYESGFVIDKFPISRPNLTFSTLTVSNMSPEDSSIYLCSAAGTGGAETQYFGPGTRLLVL.

A few counts support this clone. The rearrangement uses TRBV28 and TRBJ1-2; TRBD1 matches 9 bases. This CDR3 is built from 16 residues. The J segment lost 5 bases and the V segment lost 3 bases, leaving 10 bases of the junction unmatched. Germline V gene sequence: CDR1 MDHEN, CDR2 SYDVKM. CDR3 sequence: CASSFLPGQGVYGYTF. CDR3 nucleotide sequence: TGTGCCAGCAGTTTCCTACCGGGACAGGGTGTGTATGGCTACACCTTC.

J is TRBJ2-3 and V is TRBV19; D assignment may be TRBD1 or TRBD2 (5 bases each). Between the trimmed V and J ends, which lost 4 bases and 8 bases, there was a span of 19 bases. CDR3 size: 15 residues. Germline-derived CDR1 and CDR2 are LNHDA and SQIVND (reference sequence). The chain's CDR3 is CASSTNPAGAATQYF. In DNA form, the CDR3 reads TGTGCCAGTAGTACAAATCCAGCCGGGGCTGCTACGCAGTATTTT.